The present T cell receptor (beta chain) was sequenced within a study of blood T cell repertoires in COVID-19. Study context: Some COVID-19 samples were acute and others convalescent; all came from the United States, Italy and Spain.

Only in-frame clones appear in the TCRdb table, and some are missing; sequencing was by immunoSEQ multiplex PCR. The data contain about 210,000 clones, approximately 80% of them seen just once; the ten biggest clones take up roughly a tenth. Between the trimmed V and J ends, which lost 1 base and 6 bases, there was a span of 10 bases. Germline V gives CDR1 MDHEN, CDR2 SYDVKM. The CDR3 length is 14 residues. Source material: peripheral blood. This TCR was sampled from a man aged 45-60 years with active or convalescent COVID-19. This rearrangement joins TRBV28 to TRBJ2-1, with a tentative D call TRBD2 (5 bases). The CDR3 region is CASSLSGNSNEQFF. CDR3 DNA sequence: TGTGCCAGCAGTTTATCGGGAAATTCCAATGAGCAGTTCTTC.